This is a list of T cell receptor beta chains from one sample in a study of blood T cell repertoires in COVID-19. TCRdb's copy holds only in-frame clones and misses some; the assay was immunoSEQ multiplex PCR. The repertoire holds about 230,000 clones, with around 80% as singletons. What was sequenced was peripheral blood. These receptors came from a woman between 35 and 50 years old who had recovered from COVID-19. CDR3s include the opening cysteine and the closing phenylalanine or tryptophan. Each record gives: J gene, D gene, V gene, clone size, CDR3 protein, CDR3 DNA. A D gene is named only where the DNA matches it firmly. Size values are once, few and many counts, or a class for expanded clones, and some rows have none.

J: TRBJ2-1
D: TRBD1
V: TRBV14
size: NA
CDR3: CASTKQGAWDEQFF
DNA: TGTGCCAGCACTAAACAGGGGGCATGGGATGAGCAGTTCTTC

J: TRBJ2-1
D: TRBD1
V: TRBV19
size: NA
CDR3: CASSWTGIDEQFF
DNA: TGTGCCAGTAGTTGGACAGGGATCGATGAGCAGTTCTTC

J: TRBJ2-7
D: TRBD1
V: TRBV7-2
size: NA
CDR3: CASSLDRLIYEQYF
DNA: TGTGCCAGCAGCTTGGACAGGCTTATCTACGAGCAGTACTTC

J: TRBJ1-2
D: NA
V: TRBV19
size: NA
CDR3: CASSSRTYGYTF
DNA: TGTGCCAGTAGTTCGCGTACCTATGGCTACACCTTC

J: TRBJ1-1
D: NA
V: TRBV7-9
size: NA
CDR3: CASSLSGGMNTEAFF
DNA: TGTGCCAGCAGCTTATCGGGGGGCATGAACACTGAAGCTTTCTTT

J: TRBJ2-5
D: TRBD2
V: TRBV4-2
size: NA
CDR3: CASSQVSSGGYQETQYF
DNA: TGTGCCAGCAGCCAAGTCTCTTCGGGGGGTTACCAAGAGACCCAGTACTTC

J: TRBJ2-4
D: NA
V: TRBV12-3/TRBV12-4
size: NA
CDR3: CASNQVGIQYF
DNA: TGTGCCAGCAATCAGGTGGGCATTCAGTACTTC

J: TRBJ1-3
D: TRBD1
V: TRBV19
size: NA
CDR3: CASNRGQDGNTIYF
DNA: TGTGCCAGCAATCGGGGACAGGACGGAAACACCATATATTTT

J: TRBJ1-2
D: TRBD1
V: TRBV6-5
size: NA
CDR3: CASSRQGAGGYTF
DNA: TGTGCCAGCAGCCGACAGGGGGCAGGCGGCTACACCTTC

J: TRBJ1-2
D: NA
V: TRBV7-2
size: NA
CDR3: CASSLATVDYGYTF
DNA: TGTGCCAGCAGCTTAGCGACAGTAGACTATGGCTACACCTTC

J: TRBJ1-1
D: NA
V: TRBV6-2/TRBV6-3
size: NA
CDR3: CASSYWSTLMNTEAFF
DNA: TGTGCCAGCAGTTACTGGTCCACACTAATGAACACTGAAGCTTTCTTT

J: TRBJ2-5
D: TRBD1
V: TRBV3-1/TRBV3-2
size: NA
CDR3: CASSRAGQGVGETQYF
DNA: TGTGCCAGCAGCCGAGCTGGACAGGGGGTCGGAGAGACCCAGTACTTC

J: TRBJ2-5
D: TRBD1
V: TRBV5-4
size: NA
CDR3: CASSSRGPDWETQYF
DNA: TGTGCCAGCAGCAGCAGGGGGCCAGACTGGGAGACCCAGTACTTC

J: TRBJ1-1
D: NA
V: TRBV6-5
size: NA
CDR3: CASSWDISTEAFF
DNA: TGTGCCAGCAGTTGGGACATCAGCACTGAAGCTTTCTTT

J: TRBJ2-7
D: NA
V: TRBV6-5
size: NA
CDR3: CASSYFSGEQYF
DNA: TGTGCCAGCAGTTACTTTTCAGGGGAGCAGTACTTC

J: TRBJ2-6
D: TRBD2
V: TRBV19
size: NA
CDR3: CASSMGREGSGANVLTF
DNA: TGTGCCAGTAGTATGGGACGGGAGGGGTCTGGGGCCAACGTCCTGACTTTC

J: TRBJ2-1
D: TRBD1
V: TRBV6-2/TRBV6-3
size: NA
CDR3: CASSPPTGLRFF
DNA: TGTGCCAGCAGTCCACCGACAGGGTTGAGATTCTTC

J: TRBJ2-2
D: TRBD2
V: TRBV18
size: NA
CDR3: CASSPQGLAGNTGELFF
DNA: TGTGCCAGCTCACCTCAGGGACTAGCGGGGAACACCGGGGAGCTGTTTTTT

J: TRBJ2-7
D: NA
V: TRBV12-3/TRBV12-4
size: NA
CDR3: CASSQERNEQYF
DNA: TGTGCCAGCAGTCAGGAGCGGAACGAGCAGTACTTC

J: TRBJ1-3
D: NA
V: TRBV2
size: once
CDR3: CASRGSGNTIYF
DNA: TGTGCCAGTAGGGGGTCTGGAAACACCATATATTTT

J: TRBJ1-5
D: NA
V: TRBV6-5
size: NA
CDR3: CASSHNQPQHF
DNA: TGTGCCAGCAGTCATAATCAGCCCCAGCATTTT

J: TRBJ1-2
D: TRBD1
V: TRBV19
size: NA
CDR3: CASSTPDRAGGYTF
DNA: TGTGCCAGTAGTACCCCGGACAGGGCCGGCGGCTACACCTTC

J: TRBJ2-2
D: NA
V: TRBV6-2/TRBV6-3
size: few
CDR3: CASSLQGTGELFF
DNA: TGTGCCAGCAGTTTACAGGGAACCGGGGAGCTGTTTTTT

J: TRBJ2-1
D: NA
V: TRBV7-2
size: NA
CDR3: CASNPRDTFNEQFF
DNA: TGTGCCAGCAACCCGCGGGATACTTTCAATGAGCAGTTCTTC

J: TRBJ1-2
D: TRBD1
V: TRBV10-1
size: NA
CDR3: CASSVDRDYGYTF
DNA: TGCGCCAGCAGTGTGGACAGGGACTATGGCTACACCTTC

J: TRBJ1-5
D: NA
V: TRBV7-9
size: NA
CDR3: CASSRGGSNQPQHF
DNA: TGTGCCAGCAGCCGGGGGGGTAGCAATCAGCCCCAGCATTTT

J: TRBJ1-6
D: NA
V: TRBV5-1
size: NA
CDR3: CASSLSVNSPLHF
DNA: TGCGCCAGCAGCCTGTCCGTAAATTCACCCCTCCACTTT

J: TRBJ2-7
D: TRBD1
V: TRBV14
size: NA
CDR3: CASSQGHRGSYEQYF
DNA: TGTGCCAGCAGCCAAGGACACAGGGGATCCTACGAGCAGTACTTC

J: TRBJ2-7
D: TRBD2
V: TRBV7-9
size: NA
CDR3: CASSPGGGDEQYF
DNA: TGTGCCAGCAGCCCGGGAGGGGGAGACGAGCAGTACTTC

J: TRBJ2-1
D: NA
V: TRBV18
size: once
CDR3: CASSPGAVTSYNEQFF
DNA: TGTGCCAGCTCACCGGGGGCCGTAACGTCCTACAATGAGCAGTTCTTC

J: TRBJ2-1
D: TRBD1
V: TRBV30
size: NA
CDR3: CARRDSEVHEQFF
DNA: TGTGCCCGCAGGGACAGCGAGGTCCATGAGCAGTTCTTC

J: TRBJ1-1
D: NA
V: TRBV7-9
size: few
CDR3: CASSTTLRGGNTEAFF
DNA: TGTGCCAGCAGCACAACCCTTCGGGGAGGAAACACTGAAGCTTTCTTT

J: TRBJ1-5
D: NA
V: TRBV5-8
size: NA
CDR3: CASSLWSGDYSNQPQHF
DNA: TGTGCCAGCAGCTTGTGGTCCGGAGACTATAGCAATCAGCCCCAGCATTTT

J: TRBJ2-1
D: TRBD2
V: TRBV10-3
size: NA
CDR3: CAISKRGDLRSSYNEQFF
DNA: TGTGCCATCTCCAAGCGGGGGGACCTACGGAGCTCCTACAATGAGCAGTTCTTC

J: TRBJ2-5
D: TRBD2
V: TRBV5-1
size: NA
CDR3: CASSLPRLAGGQETQYF
DNA: TGCGCCAGCAGCTTGCCGAGACTAGCGGGGGGACAAGAGACCCAGTACTTC

J: TRBJ1-1
D: NA
V: TRBV7-2
size: NA
CDR3: CASSSFTGLTEAFF
DNA: TGTGCCAGCAGCTCATTCACAGGGTTAACTGAAGCTTTCTTT